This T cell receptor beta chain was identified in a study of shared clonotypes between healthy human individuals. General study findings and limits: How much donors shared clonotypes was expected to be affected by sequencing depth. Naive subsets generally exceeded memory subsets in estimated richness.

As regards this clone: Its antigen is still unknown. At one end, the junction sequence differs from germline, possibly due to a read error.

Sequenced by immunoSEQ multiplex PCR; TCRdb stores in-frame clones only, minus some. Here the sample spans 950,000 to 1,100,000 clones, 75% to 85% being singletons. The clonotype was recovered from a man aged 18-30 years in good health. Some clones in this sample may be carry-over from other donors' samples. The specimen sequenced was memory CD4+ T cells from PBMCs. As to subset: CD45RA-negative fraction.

The CDR3 sequence: CASSPSFRGAEQGTQYF. As DNA, the CDR3 is TGTGCCAGCTCACCCAGTTTCAGGGGTGCAGAGCAAGGGACCCAGTACTTC. The chain is built from TRBV18 and TRBJ2-5; weak D call: TRBD1 (6 bases). This CDR3 region has 17 residues. Germline V gene lookup returns CDR1 KGHSH and CDR2 LQKENI.